A single sample gave rise to the 9 T cell receptor beta chains below, sequenced in a study of T cells after posttransplantation cyclophosphamide. Assay used: immunoSEQ multiplex PCR; TCRdb lists only in-frame clones, some missing. The sample contains 31,000 or so clones, just over 90% of which appear only once. The naive gate required viable CD3+CD4+ or CD3+CD8+ cells with CCR7+CD45RA+CD45RO-CD95-CD27+CD28+ phenotype. Sample: naive CD4+ T cells sorted from PBMCs. The receptors were gathered from a woman in her sixties in good health, CMV-negative, and a related stem cell transplant donor.

This clone has just a few counts. V and J are TRBV19 and TRBJ2-6; 8 bases fit TRBD1. Unmatched junction bases numbered 10, after V lost 6 bases and J lost 0 bases. The CDR3 length is 18 residues. Germline V gene lookup returns CDR1 LNHDA and CDR2 SQIVND (reference sequence). The CDR3 DNA is TGTGCCAGTAGGGGTCTTAGACAGGGGAGCTCTGGGGCCAACGTCCTGACTTTC. This codes for CASRGLRQGSSGANVLTF.

In DNA, the CDR3 is TGTGCCAGCAGCGCAACCCTAGGAGCGGGAGGGTCTGGGGCCAACGTCCTGACTTTC. It encodes CASSATLGAGGSGANVLTF. The rearrangement joins TRBV9 to TRBJ2-6, with 10 bases aligning to TRBD2. The CDR3 totals 19 residues. Germline loops: CDR1 SGDLS, CDR2 YYNGEE. V shed 3 bases, J shed 1 base, and the junction held 10 bases outside the gene matches. Together with reference TRBV9 and TRBJ2-6, the CDR3 gives the full variable domain: DSGVTQTPKHLITATGQRVTLRCSPRSGDLSVYWYQQSLDQGLQFLIQYYNGEERAKGNILERFSAQQFPDLHSELNLSSLELGDSALYFCASSATLGAGGSGANVLTFGAGSRLTVL.

The chain links TRBV28 to TRBJ2-3; tentatively, D is TRBD1 (6 bases). V was cut by 3 bases and J by 2 bases, with 12 bases left in between. This CDR3 is 15 amino acids long. Germline V gene data show CDR1 as MDHEN and CDR2 as SYDVKM. The CDR3 region is CASSFRGRPTDTQYF. The CDR3 DNA reads TGTGCCAGCAGTTTCAGGGGCCGACCCACAGATACGCAGTATTTT.

The chain carries TRBV6-5 and TRBJ1-6; no firm D call. The germline CDR1 and CDR2 sequences are MNHEY and SVGAGI. The germline V and J ends were trimmed by 3 bases and 0 bases, with 6 bases remaining between them. This CDR3 has 15 amino acids. CDR3 sequence: CASSYSISYNSPLHF. The CDR3 DNA reads as TGTGCCAGCAGTTATAGTATCTCCTATAATTCACCCCTCCACTTT.

The chain has TRBV11-3 and TRBJ2-3; 7 bases are a match to TRBD1. V lost 6 bases and J lost 3; bases outside the gene matches: 6. Germline assignment: CDR1 SGHNT and CDR2 YENEEA. This CDR3 has 14 residues. The CDR3 sequence: CASRGDRVTDTQYF. Written as DNA, the CDR3 is TGTGCCAGCAGGGGAGACAGGGTGACAGATACGCAGTATTTT.

V usage is TRBV28 and J usage is TRBJ1-2; no firm D call. This CDR3 comprises 13 residues. The ends were cut back, 5 bases at V and 5 bases at J, with 12 bases in the middle. The germline CDR1 and CDR2 sequences are MDHEN and SYDVKM. The CDR3 DNA reads as TGTGCCAGCAGTCCCGTTCCAGTGTATGGCTACACCTTC. Residues: CASSPVPVYGYTF.

This clone was recorded only once. The V gene is TRBV6-1, the J gene TRBJ1-6, with TRBD1 matching 9 bases. This CDR3 comprises 14 residues. Germline V CDR1 and CDR2: MNHNS, SASEGT. V trimming: 8 bases; J trimming: 11 bases; junction bases outside the gene matches: 10. This chain's CDR3 is CASPSDRGLAPLHF. As DNA, the CDR3 is TGTGCCAGCCCGTCGGACAGGGGTTTAGCACCCCTCCACTTT.

This clone was recorded once. V and J are TRBV7-8 and TRBJ2-2; D gene ambiguous. V gave up 2 bases and J gave up 5 bases, with 9 bases separating them. The germline V gene has CDR1 SGHVS and CDR2 FQNEAQ. The CDR3 totals 14 residues. The CDR3 DNA reads TGTGCCAGCAGCTTACACAGCATAACCGGGGAGCTGTTTTTT. Translated: CASSLHSITGELFF. Complete variable domain (other parts from reference TRBV7-8 and TRBJ2-2): GAGVSQSPRYKVAKRGQDVALRCDPISGHVSLFWYQQALGQGPEFLTYFQNEAQLDKSGLPSDRFFAERPEGSVSTLKIQRTQQEDSAVYLCASSLHSITGELFFGEGSRLTVL.

V and J are TRBV30 and TRBJ2-1, with D tentatively TRBD1 (5 bases). The V end was cut by 1 base, the J end by 10 bases, with 20 bases between. The CDR3 runs 15 residues. Germline CDR1 reads GTSNPN; CDR2 reads SVGIG (reference sequence). In DNA, the CDR3 is TGTGCCTGGAGTGGGGCCGGGCCGATGGGGCGAGAGCAGTTCTTC. This sequence encodes CAWSGAGPMGREQFF.